Listed below are T cell receptor beta chains from one sample, sequenced in a study of cytomegalovirus exposure and HLA in healthy donors. This table comes from immunoSEQ multiplex PCR, and its TCRdb copy is limited to in-frame clones, with some not included. The sample records around 130,000 clones, roughly 70% being singletons. Sequencing input: PBMCs. The receptors originated from a man between 40 and 49 years old in good health and CMV-seropositive. Both conserved end residues are part of each CDR3. The D gene is left open where the match is weak. Size is omitted from some rows. Given values are once, few, many or a class for expanded clones.

>TRBD1|TRBV15|few|TRBJ2-7
TGTGCCACCAGCAGAGATCTGGCAGGGGGCCACGAGCAGTACTTC
CATSRDLAGGHEQYF
>.|TRBV5-6|.|TRBJ2-1
TGTGCCAGCAGCTTGGGCGACAATGAGCAGTTCTTC
CASSLGDNEQFF
>TRBD2|TRBV4-1|.|TRBJ2-5
TGCGCCAGCAGCCAAGCGGGGGGGGCGGGAGAGACCCAGTACTTC
CASSQAGGAGETQYF
>.|TRBV6-1|.|TRBJ1-1
TGTGCCAGCAGTGACAGAATGAACACTGAAGCTTTCTTT
CASSDRMNTEAFF
>TRBD1|TRBV2|.|TRBJ1-2
TGTGCCAGCAGTGAAGTTGGGACAGTTAACTATGGCTACACCTTC
CASSEVGTVNYGYTF
>TRBD2|TRBV4-2|.|TRBJ2-7
TGTGCCAGCAGCCAAACCGGACTAGCCGGCTACGAGCAGTACTTC
CASSQTGLAGYEQYF
>.|TRBV10-3|.|TRBJ1-5
TGTGCCATCAGTGAGGAGGGAAGGCAGCCCCAGCATTTT
CAISEEGRQPQHF
>TRBD2|TRBV7-9|few|TRBJ2-7
TGTGCCAGCGGGTTTCCGGGACTAGCGGTTTCCTACGAGCAGTACTTC
CASGFPGLAVSYEQYF
>TRBD2|TRBV28|.|TRBJ2-7
TGTGCCAGCAGTTTGGGGGGGAAAGACGAGCAGTACTTC
CASSLGGKDEQYF
>TRBD1|TRBV5-1|.|TRBJ1-4
TGCGCCAGCAGCTTGGGTACAGGGGGTGAAAAACTGTTTTTT
CASSLGTGGEKLFF
>.|TRBV30|few|TRBJ2-7
TGTGCCTGGAGTCCAGACAGATACGAGCAGTACTTC
CAWSPDRYEQYF
>.|TRBV6-1|.|TRBJ1-1
TGTGCCAGCAGTGACCGAATCGGTGAAGCTTTCTTT
CASSDRIGEAFF
>TRBD1|TRBV4-2|.|TRBJ2-2
TGTGCCAGCAGCCCCACATGGACAGGGTACACCGGGGAGCTGTTTTTT
CASSPTWTGYTGELFF
>TRBD1|TRBV5-4|.|TRBJ2-7
TGTGCCAGCAGCTCCAACGGGGTTACAGGGGCCTACGAGCAGTACTTC
CASSSNGVTGAYEQYF
>.|TRBV5-1|.|TRBJ2-7
TGCGCCAGCAGCAAGGACTTATACGAGCAGTACTTC
CASSKDLYEQYF
>TRBD1|TRBV6-1|few|TRBJ1-6
TGTGCCAGCAGAGCCGACCAGGGGGTTAATTCACCCCTCCACTTT
CASRADQGVNSPLHF
>.|TRBV4-1|.|TRBJ1-4
TGCGCCAGCAGCCAAGATGGGGGGGGCTCGGCTAATGAAAAACTGTTTTTT
CASSQDGGGSANEKLFF
>TRBD1|TRBV5-1|.|TRBJ1-1
TGCGCCAGCAGACAAGACAGGGGCGAAGCTTTCTTT
CASRQDRGEAFF
>.|TRBV11-1|.|TRBJ2-5
TGTGCCAGCAACAGGGCCCAAGAGACCCAGTACTTC
CASNRAQETQYF
>TRBD1|TRBV18|few|TRBJ2-1
TGTGCCAGCTCACCAGAGACAGGGACGGGGTCCTACAATGAGCAGTTCTTC
CASSPETGTGSYNEQFF
>.|TRBV5-5|.|TRBJ2-3
TGTGCCAGCAGCCGCGGATCTCCGGACACGCATACGCAGTATTTT
CASSRGSPDTHTQYF
>.|TRBV6-1|.|TRBJ1-2
TGTGCCAGCAGTGAAGAGGGGTTTGCAGGCTACACCTTC
CASSEEGFAGYTF
>.|TRBV6-5|.|TRBJ2-2
TGTGCCAGCAGGCGGGACAGATTCACCGGGGAGCTGTTTTTT
CASRRDRFTGELFF
>.|TRBV9|.|TRBJ2-1
TGTGCCAGCAGCGTAGGAAGCGGAAGGGACAATGAGCAGTTCTTC
CASSVGSGRDNEQFF
>TRBD2|TRBV19|.|TRBJ2-1
TGTGCCAGTAGTATAGGCGGGAGATCCTACAATGAGCAGTTCTTC
CASSIGGRSYNEQFF